This T cell receptor (beta chain) was profiled in a study of cytomegalovirus exposure and HLA in healthy donors. Sequenced by immunoSEQ multiplex PCR; TCRdb stores in-frame clones only, minus some. The repertoire holds fewer than 250,000 clones, with around 86% as singletons. Trimming cost V 0 bases and J 0 bases, with 10 bases left between them. There are 15 residues in the CDR3. Germline V gives CDR1 GTSNPN, CDR2 SVGIG (reference sequence). The TCR sequence derives from a woman under 30 in good health and CMV-seropositive. The sample was PBMCs. The J gene is TRBJ2-3, the V gene TRBV30; D is perhaps TRBD2 (6 bases). The chain's CDR3 is CAWSVRGTSTDTQYF. CDR3 coding DNA: TGTGCCTGGAGTGTACGCGGGACTAGCACAGATACGCAGTATTTT.